Listed below are T cell receptor beta chains from one sample, sequenced in a study of monozygotic twins with inflammatory bowel disease. TCRdb reprocessed the 5' RACE reads and stores each CDR3 protein as one record, lacking DNA. Across approximately 400,000 distinct CDR3 sequences, the top ten clones capture more than 2% of the sample. Sequencing was performed on blood. Receptor source: a human donor with ulcerative colitis or Crohn's disease, or a healthy co-twin of an affected twin (not recorded which). Both conserved end residues are part of each CDR3.

V gene	J gene	CDR3 protein
TRBV9	TRBJ1-1	CASSPGRNMNTEAFF
TRBV10-2	TRBJ1-4	CASSQGAGNEKLFF
TRBV28	TRBJ2-1	CASRYRGPPGDEQFF
TRBV7-6	TRBJ2-1	CASSLGTGGREQFF
TRBV7-2	TRBJ2-1	CASSPGGTGDNEQFF
TRBV20-1	TRBJ2-7	CSARTLDNYEQYF
TRBV4-2	TRBJ2-3	CASSQGGTLTDTQYF
TRBV6-1	TRBJ1-2	CASSTGTGGRGDYGYTF
TRBV12-3/TRBV12-4	TRBJ1-2	CASSPLGVPYGYTF
TRBV19	TRBJ2-1	CASSMGQGASHGQFF
TRBV4-1	TRBJ2-6	CASSQVREPGANVLTF
TRBV7-2	TRBJ2-5	CASSLDVGGRETQYF
TRBV27	TRBJ1-2	CASSRGGRLLANYGYTF
TRBV11-2	TRBJ2-3	CASSFRVASSADTQYF
TRBV11-2	TRBJ2-5	CASRPTEGKETQYF
TRBV30	TRBJ2-3	CAWRLAGSAQYF
TRBV7-9	TRBJ1-3	CASSLFRNSGNTIYF
TRBV6-2/TRBV6-3	TRBJ1-4	CASSAGPQPYLF
TRBV2	TRBJ2-7	CASRHKSGSIHEQYF
TRBV18	TRBJ1-2	CASFQGQGAGGYTF
TRBV3-1	TRBJ2-3	CASSRQHFPTDTQYF
TRBV20-1	TRBJ1-5	CSARGGALGQPQHF
TRBV7-2	TRBJ1-3	CASSSQGASSGNTIYF
TRBV4-1	TRBJ2-3	CASSHGDGADTQYF
TRBV24-1	TRBJ2-1	CATSDDGLAGTYNEQFF
TRBV7-2	TRBJ1-1	CASSLVIQGNTEAFF
TRBV20-1	TRBJ2-1	CSARKRESAQFF
TRBV20-1	TRBJ2-3	CSARPGFKDTQYF
TRBV4-1	TRBJ1-3	CASSEVNRDVRNTIYF
TRBV7-8	TRBJ2-7	CASSLKVDYEQYF
TRBV20-1	TRBJ2-7	CSAAGTSGASSYEQYF
TRBV6-5	TRBJ2-2	CASSYSVPNTGELFF
TRBV5-6	TRBJ1-6	CASSSLKGQGISPLHF
TRBV12-3/TRBV12-4	TRBJ1-5	CASIGAPEQPQHF
TRBV7-2	TRBJ2-1	CASSLRLAGVWNEQFF
TRBV28	TRBJ1-2	CASSRQGMGGYTF
TRBV27	TRBJ2-1	CASRGGPNEQFF
TRBV5-6	TRBJ2-5	CASSLALARGQETQYF
TRBV11-2	TRBJ2-7	CASSRTGLGYEQYF
TRBV5-1	TRBJ2-7	CASSLASGRAPVDEQYF
TRBV19	TRBJ2-7	CASSIYPSLSTTYEQYF
TRBV5-1	TRBJ2-7	CASSLGPTSVTYEQYF
TRBV11-2	TRBJ2-5	CASSLDGGSVTQYF
TRBV6-5	TRBJ1-6	CASSYDTYNSPLHF
TRBV7-9	TRBJ1-5	CASSLTGPEGQPQHF
TRBV30	TRBJ2-4	CAWSGSGAKNIQYF
TRBV30	TRBJ1-1	CAWSGGGAARNTEAFF
TRBV7-2	TRBJ1-5	CASSFHSLGGNQPQHF
TRBV20-1	TRBJ2-7	CSAGTGSTYEQYF
TRBV7-9	TRBJ1-4	CASSLRTGNEKLFF
TRBV7-9	TRBJ1-1	CASSFEGTEAFF
TRBV30	TRBJ2-7	CAWDMDRTYEQYF
TRBV12-3/TRBV12-4	TRBJ1-5	CASSLQGAEGQPQHF
TRBV20-1	TRBJ1-2	CSARGGGLANYGYTF
TRBV25-1	TRBJ2-7	CASTVGSGSVEQYF